A selection of T cell receptor beta chains follows, all from one sample in a study of cytomegalovirus exposure and HLA in healthy donors. The data were produced by immunoSEQ multiplex PCR, yet TCRdb's version contains in-frame clones alone and is incomplete. The table has more than 85,000 clones, less than 65% seen once. Sequences were obtained from PBMCs. The receptors were gathered from a woman in her 30s in good health and CMV-seronegative. Both conserved end residues are part of each CDR3. A D gene is named only where the DNA matches it firmly. Clone sizes are given selectively: once, few, many, or a class where the clone is expanded.

D: NA
V: TRBV5-4
size: NA
J: TRBJ2-2
CDR3: CASSLPLPGELFF
DNA: TGTGCCAGCAGCTTGCCCCTCCCCGGGGAGCTGTTTTTT

D: TRBD1
V: TRBV7-9
size: NA
J: TRBJ1-2
CDR3: CASRPGQIYYGYTF
DNA: TGTGCCAGCAGGCCGGGACAGATATACTATGGCTACACCTTC

D: TRBD1
V: TRBV28
size: NA
J: TRBJ1-2
CDR3: CASRRDSNYGYTF
DNA: TGTGCCAGCAGACGGGACAGTAACTATGGCTACACCTTC

D: TRBD1
V: TRBV5-6
size: NA
J: TRBJ1-2
CDR3: CASGGQGSYGYTF
DNA: TGTGCCAGCGGGGGACAGGGGAGCTATGGCTACACCTTC

D: NA
V: TRBV2
size: NA
J: TRBJ1-3
CDR3: CATNNRADSGNTIYF
DNA: TGTGCCACCAATAACAGGGCCGACTCTGGAAACACCATATATTTT

D: NA
V: TRBV9
size: NA
J: TRBJ2-1
CDR3: CASSVGQGAYNEQFF
DNA: TGTGCCAGCAGCGTAGGGCAAGGGGCCTACAATGAGCAGTTCTTC

D: NA
V: TRBV6-4
size: NA
J: TRBJ2-2
CDR3: CASSATRFGELFF
DNA: TGTGCCAGCAGTGCCACTCGGTTCGGGGAGCTGTTTTTT

D: NA
V: TRBV5-1
size: medium-sized
J: TRBJ1-2
CDR3: CASSLGSGYGYTF
DNA: TGCGCCAGCAGCTTGGGGTCAGGGTATGGCTACACCTTC

D: TRBD1
V: TRBV9
size: few
J: TRBJ1-1
CDR3: CASSVATGYNTEAFF
DNA: TGTGCCAGCAGCGTAGCGACAGGGTATAACACTGAAGCTTTCTTT

D: NA
V: TRBV19
size: NA
J: TRBJ2-2
CDR3: CASSMGTGYNTGELFF
DNA: TGTGCCAGTAGTATGGGCACAGGGTACAACACCGGGGAGCTGTTTTTT

D: NA
V: TRBV2
size: few
J: TRBJ2-7
CDR3: CASSSGFGNEQYF
DNA: TGTGCCAGCAGTTCGGGGTTCGGGAACGAGCAGTACTTC

D: NA
V: TRBV6-5
size: NA
J: TRBJ2-7
CDR3: CASSPLALAYEQYF
DNA: TGTGCCAGCAGCCCTCTTGCTTTAGCCTACGAGCAGTACTTC

D: NA
V: TRBV13
size: NA
J: TRBJ1-1
CDR3: CASSLLSGQAFF
DNA: TGTGCCAGCAGCTTATTGTCAGGGCAAGCTTTCTTT

D: NA
V: TRBV7-9
size: NA
J: TRBJ2-3
CDR3: CASSFDPGRTDTQYF
DNA: TGTGCCAGCAGCTTCGACCCGGGAAGGACAGATACGCAGTATTTT

D: NA
V: TRBV6-5
size: NA
J: TRBJ2-4
CDR3: CASARADIQYF
DNA: TGTGCCAGCGCCAGGGCGGACATTCAGTACTTC

D: NA
V: TRBV4-2
size: NA
J: TRBJ1-2
CDR3: CASSQATYGYTF
DNA: TGTGCCAGCAGCCAAGCTACCTATGGCTACACCTTC

D: NA
V: TRBV4-2
size: NA
J: TRBJ1-2
CDR3: CASSQERGGRAGYTF
DNA: TGTGCCAGCAGCCAAGAGCGAGGGGGGAGGGCTGGCTACACCTTC

D: NA
V: TRBV11-1
size: NA
J: TRBJ1-1
CDR3: CASSLGTPLMNTEAFF
DNA: TGTGCCAGCAGCCTCGGGACACCGCTCATGAACACTGAAGCTTTCTTT

D: NA
V: TRBV29-1
size: NA
J: TRBJ1-2
CDR3: CSVEDSGIYGYTF
DNA: TGCAGCGTTGAAGATTCCGGGATATATGGCTACACCTTC

D: TRBD1
V: TRBV5-1
size: NA
J: TRBJ2-2
CDR3: CASSPKRQGARTGELFF
DNA: TGCGCCAGCAGCCCAAAAAGACAGGGGGCGCGAACCGGGGAGCTGTTTTTT

D: NA
V: TRBV4-3
size: NA
J: TRBJ2-2
CDR3: CASSQDSGGTGELFF
DNA: TGCGCCAGCAGCCAAGATTCCGGGGGCACCGGGGAGCTGTTTTTT

D: TRBD1
V: TRBV11-2
size: NA
J: TRBJ2-7
CDR3: CASSLGQGNWYEQYF
DNA: TGTGCCAGCAGCTTAGGACAGGGGAATTGGTACGAGCAGTACTTC

D: TRBD1
V: TRBV5-4
size: NA
J: TRBJ1-2
CDR3: CASSLGQGASYGYTF
DNA: TGTGCCAGCAGCTTGGGGCAGGGGGCAAGCTATGGCTACACCTTC

D: TRBD1
V: TRBV27
size: NA
J: TRBJ1-2
CDR3: CASSPGTARVYGYTF
DNA: TGTGCCAGCAGTCCCGGGACAGCGAGGGTCTATGGCTACACCTTC

D: NA
V: TRBV9
size: NA
J: TRBJ1-1
CDR3: CASSVTGNTEAFF
DNA: TGTGCCAGCAGCGTCACGGGGAACACTGAAGCTTTCTTT

D: NA
V: TRBV25-1
size: NA
J: TRBJ2-2
CDR3: CASRGGTGELFF
DNA: TGTGCCAGCAGGGGGGGTACCGGGGAGCTGTTTTTT